The T cell receptor (beta chain) under discussion was sequenced for a study of blood T cell repertoires in COVID-19. The V segment lost 2 bases and the J segment 0 bases; nucleotides outside the gene matches: 3. The germline V gene has CDR1 MNHNY and CDR2 SVGAGI (reference sequence). This CDR3 is 16 amino acids long. Data came from immunoSEQ multiplex PCR; TCRdb stores just in-frame clones and leaves some out. The sample yields some 31,000 clones, roughly 87% seen once. This chain joins TRBV6-6 and TRBJ1-5; 8 bases fit TRBD1. The sequence was obtained from a man in his 70s with active or convalescent COVID-19. Sample: peripheral blood. The CDR3 spells CASSYQQGVSNQPQHF. The CDR3 DNA is TGTGCCAGCAGTTACCAACAGGGGGTTAGCAATCAGCCCCAGCATTTT.